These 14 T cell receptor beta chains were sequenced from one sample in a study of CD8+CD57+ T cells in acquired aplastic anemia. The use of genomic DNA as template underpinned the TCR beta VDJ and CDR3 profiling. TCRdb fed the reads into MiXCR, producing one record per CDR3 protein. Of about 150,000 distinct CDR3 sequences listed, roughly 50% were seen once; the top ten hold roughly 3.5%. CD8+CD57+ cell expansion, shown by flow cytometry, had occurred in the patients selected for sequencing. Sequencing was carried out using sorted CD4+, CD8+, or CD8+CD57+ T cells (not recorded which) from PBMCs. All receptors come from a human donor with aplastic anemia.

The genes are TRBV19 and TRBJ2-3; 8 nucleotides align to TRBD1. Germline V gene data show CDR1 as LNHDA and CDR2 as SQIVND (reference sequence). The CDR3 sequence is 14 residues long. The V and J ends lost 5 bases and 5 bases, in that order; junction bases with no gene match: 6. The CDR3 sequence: CASSADRAGDTQYF. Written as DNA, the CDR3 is TGTGCCAGTAGTGCGGACAGGGCCGGAGATACGCAGTATTTT.

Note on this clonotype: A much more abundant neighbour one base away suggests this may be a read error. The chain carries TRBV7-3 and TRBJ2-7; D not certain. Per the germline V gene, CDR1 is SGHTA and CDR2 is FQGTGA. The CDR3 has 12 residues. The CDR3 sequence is CASSYESYKQYF. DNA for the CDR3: TGTGCCAGCAGTTACGAGTCCTACAAGCAGTACTTC. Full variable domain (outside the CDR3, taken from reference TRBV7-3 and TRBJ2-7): GAGVSQTPSNKVTEKGKYVELRCDPISGHTALYWYRQSLGQGPEFLIYFQGTGAADDSGLPNDRFFAVRPEGSVSTLKIQRTERGDSAVYLCASSYESYKQYFGPGTRLTVT.

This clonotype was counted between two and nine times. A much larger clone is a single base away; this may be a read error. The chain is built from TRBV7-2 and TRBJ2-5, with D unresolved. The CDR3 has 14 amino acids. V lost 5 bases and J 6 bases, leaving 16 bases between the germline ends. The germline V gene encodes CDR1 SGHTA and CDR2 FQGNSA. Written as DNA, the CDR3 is TGTGCCAGCAGCGGGTTGGGATTGGGAAAGACCCAGTACTTC. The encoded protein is CASSGLGLGKTQYF. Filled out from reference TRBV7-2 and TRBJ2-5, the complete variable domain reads GAGVSQSPSNKVTEKGKDVELRCDPISGHTALYWYRQSLGQGLEFLIYFQGNSAPDKSGLPSDRFSAERTGGSVSTLTIQRTQQEDSAVYLCASSGLGLGKTQYFGPGTRLLVL.

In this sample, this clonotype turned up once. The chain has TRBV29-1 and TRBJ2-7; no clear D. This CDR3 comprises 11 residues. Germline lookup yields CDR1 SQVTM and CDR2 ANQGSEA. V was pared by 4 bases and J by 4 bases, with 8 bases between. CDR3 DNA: TGCAGCGTTGCCTCGAGTTACGAGCAGTACTTC. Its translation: CSVASSYEQYF.

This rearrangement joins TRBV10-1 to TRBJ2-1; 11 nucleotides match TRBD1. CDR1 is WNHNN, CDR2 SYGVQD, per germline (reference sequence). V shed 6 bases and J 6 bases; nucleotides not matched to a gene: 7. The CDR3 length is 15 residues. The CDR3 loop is CASSPGTGGSNEQFF. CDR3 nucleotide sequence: TGCGCCAGCAGCCCCGGGACAGGGGGTTCCAATGAGCAGTTCTTC.

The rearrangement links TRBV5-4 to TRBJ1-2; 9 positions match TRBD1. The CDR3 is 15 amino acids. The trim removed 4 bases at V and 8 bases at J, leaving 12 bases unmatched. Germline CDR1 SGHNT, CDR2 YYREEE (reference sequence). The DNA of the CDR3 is TGTGCCAGCAGCCCCAAGATGGGACAGGGTTCGGGCTACACCTTC. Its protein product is CASSPKMGQGSGYTF.

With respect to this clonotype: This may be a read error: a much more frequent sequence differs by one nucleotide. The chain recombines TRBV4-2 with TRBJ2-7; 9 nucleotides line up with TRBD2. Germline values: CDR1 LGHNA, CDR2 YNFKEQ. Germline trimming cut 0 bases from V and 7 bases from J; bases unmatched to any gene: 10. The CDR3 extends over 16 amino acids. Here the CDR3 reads CASSQDHLAGYNEQYF. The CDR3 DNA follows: TGTGCCAGCAGCCAAGATCACCTAGCGGGGTACAATGAGCAGTACTTC.

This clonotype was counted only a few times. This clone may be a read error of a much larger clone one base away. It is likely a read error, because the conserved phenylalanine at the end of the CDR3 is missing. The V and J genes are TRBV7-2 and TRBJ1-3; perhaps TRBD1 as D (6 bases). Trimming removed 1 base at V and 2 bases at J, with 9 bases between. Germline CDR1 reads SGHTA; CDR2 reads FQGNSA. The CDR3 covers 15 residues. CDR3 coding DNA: TGTGCCAGCAGCTTAGGAGGGGACACTGGAAACACCATATATTCT. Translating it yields CASSLGGDTGNTIYS.

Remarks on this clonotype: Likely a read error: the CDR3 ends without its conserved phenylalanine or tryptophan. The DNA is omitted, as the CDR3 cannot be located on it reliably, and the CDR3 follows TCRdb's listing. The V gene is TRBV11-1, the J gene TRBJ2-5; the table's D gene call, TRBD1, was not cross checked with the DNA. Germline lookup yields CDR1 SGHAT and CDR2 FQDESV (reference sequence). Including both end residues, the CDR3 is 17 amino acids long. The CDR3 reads CASSLRFRGRGQETQHS.

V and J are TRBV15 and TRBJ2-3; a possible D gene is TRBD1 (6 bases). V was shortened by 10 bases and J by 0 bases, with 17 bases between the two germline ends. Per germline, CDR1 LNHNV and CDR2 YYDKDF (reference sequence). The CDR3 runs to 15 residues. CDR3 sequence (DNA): TGTGCCATTTCAACCGGGACACTTAGCACAGATACGCAGTATTTT. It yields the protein CAISTGTLSTDTQYF.

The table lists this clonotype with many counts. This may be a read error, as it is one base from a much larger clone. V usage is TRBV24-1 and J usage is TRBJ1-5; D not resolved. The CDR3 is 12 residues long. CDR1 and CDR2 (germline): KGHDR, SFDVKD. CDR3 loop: CPQRARNQPQHF. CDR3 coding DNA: TGTCCGCAGAGGGCACGGAATCAGCCCCAGCATTTT.

The CDR3: CASSPTGGDYGYTF. In nucleotides, the CDR3 is TGCGCCAGCAGCCCGACGGGGGGCGACTATGGCTACACCTTC. This chain joins TRBV5-1 and TRBJ1-2, with D perhaps TRBD1 (6 bases). CDR1 SGHRS and CDR2 YFSETQ come from the germline V gene. V lost 4 bases, J lost 3 bases, and 13 bases lay in between. This CDR3 spans 14 amino acids.

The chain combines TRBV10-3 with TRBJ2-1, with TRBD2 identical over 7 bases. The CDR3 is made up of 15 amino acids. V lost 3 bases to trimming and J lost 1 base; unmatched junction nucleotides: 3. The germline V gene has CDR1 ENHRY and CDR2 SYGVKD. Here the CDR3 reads CAISDGGSSYNEQFF. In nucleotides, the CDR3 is TGTGCCATCAGTGACGGCGGGAGTTCCTACAATGAGCAGTTCTTC.

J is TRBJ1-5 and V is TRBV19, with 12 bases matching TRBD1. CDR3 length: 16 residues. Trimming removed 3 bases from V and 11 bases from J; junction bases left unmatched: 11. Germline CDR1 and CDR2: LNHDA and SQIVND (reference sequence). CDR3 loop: CASSIPGQGARQSQHF. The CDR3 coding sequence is TGTGCCAGTAGTATTCCGGGACAGGGGGCTAGGCAGTCCCAGCATTTT.